A selection of T cell receptor beta chains follows, all from one sample in a study of STAT5B mutations in CD4+ large granular lymphocyte leukemia. Sequenced by immunoSEQ multiplex PCR; TCRdb stores in-frame clones only, minus some. The sample comprises about 28,000 clones, roughly 80% of which are singletons, and approximately 6.2% rests with the top ten. Specimen: CD4+ T cells from blood buffy coats. These receptors were obtained from a human donor in good health. The CDR3 runs from the conserved cysteine through the conserved F or W. Fields, in order: V gene, J gene, D gene, clone size, CDR3 DNA, CDR3 protein. D genes are given only for firm matches. Not all rows give a size; the values are once, few, many and, for expanded clones, a class.

>TRBV27|TRBJ1-3|-|-
TGTGCCAGCAGTTCCCTGAGAGTGGGGCCGCGTAACACCATATATTTT
CASSSLRVGPRNTIYF
>TRBV5-5|TRBJ1-6|-|-
TGTGCCAGCAGCTTCCTTTCCGATTCACCCCTCCACTTT
CASSFLSDSPLHF
>TRBV13|TRBJ2-3|TRBD1|-
TGTGCCAGCAGCTCAGAGGGGGCAGGCACAGATACGCAGTATTTT
CASSSEGAGTDTQYF
>TRBV9|TRBJ2-3|-|-
TGTGCCAGCGACCGGGGCTCGCTCCTCCGGCGCACAGATACGCAGTATTTT
CASDRGSLLRRTDTQYF
>TRBV5-1|TRBJ1-1|-|-
TGCGCCAGCAGCTTGGCCGCTCTCACTGAAGCTTTCTTT
CASSLAALTEAFF
>TRBV9|TRBJ2-7|TRBD2|few
TGTGCCAGCAGCGTAGCGGCTAGCGGGGGGGCCCCCGTCGAGCAGTACTTC
CASSVAASGGAPVEQYF
>TRBV21-1|TRBJ1-5|-|-
TGTGCCAGCAGCACCCAGCCCAGGGAACGGGATCAGCCCCAGCATTTT
CASSTQPRERDQPQHF
>TRBV10-2|TRBJ1-3|-|-
TGCGCCAGCGGTGAACAGCCTTTTGAAGGCACCATATATTTT
CASGEQPFEGTIYF
>TRBV28|TRBJ1-4|-|-
TGTGCCAGCAGTCCTTCAGTAGGTGTGGCTAATGAAAAACTGTTTTTT
CASSPSVGVANEKLFF
>TRBV19|TRBJ2-1|-|-
TGTGCCAGTAGTATTAGGGGGGGTTTATTGAATGAGCAGTTCTTC
CASSIRGGLLNEQFF
>TRBV5-4|TRBJ2-3|-|-
TGTGCCAGCGGCCTAAAGGGGGTCACAGATACGCAGTATTTT
CASGLKGVTDTQYF
>TRBV5-4|TRBJ2-5|-|-
TGTGCCAGCAGCTTCCGGCAGGGGAGACAAGAGACCCAGTACTTC
CASSFRQGRQETQYF
>TRBV7-2|TRBJ2-1|-|few
TGTGCCAGCAGCCCGAACAGGGTCCTGGTCTATGAGCAGTTCTTC
CASSPNRVLVYEQFF
>TRBV11-3|TRBJ2-1|TRBD2|once
TGTGCCAGCAGCCCCCAATTAGCGGGGAATGAGCAGTTCTTC
CASSPQLAGNEQFF
>TRBV29-1|TRBJ2-2|-|few
TGCAGCGTGGAGGGGACAGCGAACACCGGGGAGCTGTTTTTT
CSVEGTANTGELFF
>TRBV7-9|TRBJ2-5|TRBD2|-
TGTGCCAGCAGCCCGAATCCTAGCGGGGGGCTGGAGACCCAGTACTTC
CASSPNPSGGLETQYF